What follows are 5 T cell receptor beta chains derived from one specimen sequenced in a study of beta chain features in type 1 diabetes (dated by TCRdb to the late 2010s). The receptor library was made with the immunoSEQ multiplex PCR assay. The entire amount of isolated RNA was reverse transcribed using the High Capacity cDNA Reverse Transcription Kit, so the sequenced TCRB transcripts were expressed ones. Held by TCRdb, this immuneACCESS table contains in-frame sequences only and omits some clones. Under half of the omission traces to an unresolved V gene where checked; the cause of the rest is unknown. For this sample there are about 700,000 clones; around 15% appear just once. The biggest ten clones account for less than 0.025% of the sample. Summary of the overall study and its limitations: A moderate but significant shortening of TCRB CDR3 length was observed in type 1 diabetes patients in all four CD4+ subsets.

Antigens of these TCRs are unknown. Sequencing was carried out using naive CD4+ T cells from blood. The intended sense of this specimen's cell subset or site label: true naive CD4+ T cells. These receptors were collected from a man younger than 35 with type 1 diabetes.

This clone was detected a few times. The chain has TRBV6-6 and TRBJ2-1, with TRBD2 identical over 7 bases. Germline lookup yields CDR1 MNHNY and CDR2 SVGAGI (reference sequence). This CDR3 contains 15 residues. Germline trimming cut 0 bases from V and 5 bases from J; bases unmatched to any gene: 4. DNA for the CDR3: TGTGCCAGCAGTTACTCCGGGACTACCAACAATGAGCAGTTCTTC. Translated, it gives CASSYSGTTNNEQFF.

The sample holds a few counts of this clone. The chain links TRBV5-4 to TRBJ2-5, with TRBD1 matching over 8 bases. Germline V gene sequence: CDR1 SGHNT, CDR2 YYREEE (reference sequence). The CDR3 loop spans 15 amino acids. V gave up 4 bases and J gave up 4 bases; unmatched junction bases: 9. The CDR3 region is CASSLRQGHGETQYF. In DNA form, the CDR3 reads TGTGCCAGCAGCCTGCGACAGGGGCATGGAGAGACCCAGTACTTC.

V is TRBV7-9 and J is TRBJ2-5; TRBD2 might be the D (6 bases). Trimming shortened V by 1 base and J by 3 bases, and 6 bases separated the two germline ends. Germline V gene sequence: CDR1 SEHNR, CDR2 FQNEAQ (reference sequence). This CDR3 region has 13 residues. The CDR3 protein is CASSLGGEETQYF. The CDR3 region has the DNA TGTGCCAGCAGCTTAGGCGGGGAAGAGACCCAGTACTTC.

This clone was seen a handful of times. The rearrangement links TRBV9 to TRBJ1-2; no reliable D call. The V end lost 4 bases, the J end lost 1 base, and 14 bases lay between the germline ends. There are 15 residues in the CDR3. CDR1 is SGDLS and CDR2 is YYNGEE in the germline V gene. For the CDR3, the DNA is TGTGCCAGCAGCCCCACGGGAGAATTTAACTATGGCTACACCTTC. The encoded protein is CASSPTGEFNYGYTF.

The chain uses TRBV18 and TRBJ1-5, with 7 bases lining up with TRBD1. V dropped 3 bases and J dropped 5; count of bases not matched to a gene: 4. CDR1 is KGHSH, CDR2 LQKENI, per germline. This CDR3 comprises 14 residues. CDR3 nucleotide sequence: TGTGCCAGCTCACCCGGGACAGCTGATCAGCCCCAGCATTTT. It is translated as CASSPGTADQPQHF.